This entry lists 16 T cell receptor beta chains sequenced from one sample in a study of graft-versus-host responses after intestinal transplantation. The antigens for these receptors are not known. Only in-frame clones appear in the TCRdb table, and some are missing; sequencing was by immunoSEQ multiplex PCR. Found here are more than 85,000 clones, just under 95% of them singletons; the top ten hold roughly 0.5%. The sequenced sample was unstimulated CD8+ T cells sorted from spleen or lymph node cells, obtained before intestinal transplant. Receptors originate from a human donor who received an intestinal transplant.

The CDR3 region has the DNA TGTGCCAGTATCATGGGCGGGGGTACTGAAGCTTTCTTT. Protein product: CASIMGGGTEAFF. The chain joins TRBV19 to TRBJ1-1; possible D gene TRBD1, 5 bases. The CDR3 consists of 13 residues. V was pared by 7 bases and J by 5 bases, with 14 bases between. Germline CDR1 is LNHDA and CDR2 is SQIVND (reference sequence).

This clone was seen only once. The chain links TRBV28 to TRBJ1-1; D gene unclear. This CDR3 region has 14 residues. Looked up from germline, CDR1 is MDHEN and CDR2 is SYDVKM. The V end was cut by 5 bases, the J end by 4 bases, with 14 bases between. CDR3 in DNA: TGTGCCAGCAGTCCCTCAGTAGTATCCACTGAAGCTTTCTTT. Translation: CASSPSVVSTEAFF.

The chain is built from TRBV6-6 and TRBJ2-7, with unresolved D. Trimming cost V 6 bases and J 0 bases, with 6 bases left between them. Germline CDR1 MNHNY, CDR2 SVGAGI (reference sequence). CDR3 length: 12 amino acids. CDR3 nucleotides: TGTGCCAGCAGCGAACTCTCCTACGAGCAGTACTTC. Protein product: CASSELSYEQYF.

V gene TRBV27 combines with J gene TRBJ2-2, with 9 bases aligning to TRBD1. The germline V gene has CDR1 MNHEY and CDR2 SMNVEV (reference sequence). The J segment lost 3 bases and the V segment lost 5 bases, leaving 4 bases of the junction unmatched. This CDR3 spans 15 amino acids. This CDR3 is CASSLTGGYTGELFF. CDR3 DNA: TGTGCCAGCAGTCTTACAGGGGGCTACACCGGGGAGCTGTTTTTT.

The CDR3 nucleotides are TGTGCCAGCAGCGGGGGGGGGACGCGGACCCAGTACTTC. It translates to CASSGGGTRTQYF. The rearrangement joins TRBV9 to TRBJ2-5, with TRBD2 matching over 7 bases. The germline gives CDR1 SGDLS, CDR2 YYNGEE. J was trimmed by 7 bases and V by 3 bases; bases with no gene match: 6. The CDR3 runs 13 residues.

This sequence joins TRBV13 and TRBJ2-1, with TRBD1 matching 10 bases. The ends lost 5 bases at V and 7 bases at J; junction bases unmatched: 8. Germline V gene sequence: CDR1 PRHDT, CDR2 FYEKMQ (reference sequence). The CDR3 totals 15 residues. In DNA form, the CDR3 reads TGTGCCAGCAGCAAGACAGGGGGCGCGGGTAATGAGCAGTTCTTC. Protein product: CASSKTGGAGNEQFF.

V usage is TRBV4-1 and J usage is TRBJ1-2; the match to TRBD1 covers 10 bases. The CDR3 is 13 amino acids. Germline assignment: CDR1 MGHRA and CDR2 YSYEKL. The V segment lost 5 bases and the J segment 7 bases; nucleotides outside the gene matches: 4. The CDR3 DNA reads as TGCGCCAGCAGCGGGACAGGGGAGGTTGGCTACACCTTC. Encoded protein: CASSGTGEVGYTF.

The chain has TRBV28 and TRBJ2-7; D remains unclear. Germline assignment: CDR1 MDHEN and CDR2 SYDVKM. The length of the CDR3 is 14 residues. Trimming cost V 5 bases and J 2 bases, with 13 bases left between them. This CDR3 reads CASSQQIPTYEQYF. CDR3 bases: TGTGCCAGCAGTCAACAGATTCCGACCTACGAGCAGTACTTC.

The chain links TRBV27 to TRBJ2-2, with D uncertain. Germline V gene lookup returns CDR1 MNHEY and CDR2 SMNVEV (reference sequence). The V gene lost 5 bases and the J gene lost 6 bases, with 7 bases spanning the gap. This CDR3 contains 12 residues. The CDR3 nucleotides read TGTGCCAGCAGTCCCCCCGCCGGGGAGCTGTTTTTT. This sequence encodes CASSPPAGELFF.

The CDR3 bases are TGCGCCAGCAGCCTCCGACAGGCTGCTAGCACAGATACGCAGTATTTT. Translated: CASSLRQAASTDTQYF. The V and J genes are TRBV4-1 and TRBJ2-3; D is possibly TRBD1 (6 bases). Trimming pared 4 bases from V and 0 bases from J, leaving 14 bases between. From germline, CDR1 is MGHRA and CDR2 YSYEKL. The CDR3 has 16 residues.

The chain recombines TRBV19 with TRBJ1-5; no clear D gene. Germline loops: CDR1 LNHDA, CDR2 SQIVND (reference sequence). The length of the CDR3 is 14 residues. Trimming took off 5 bases at V and 0 bases at J, with 8 bases between the two ends. DNA for the CDR3: TGTGCCAGTAGTTATGGGGTTAGCAATCAGCCCCAGCATTTT. Its translation: CASSYGVSNQPQHF. The full variable domain, completed using reference TRBV19 and TRBJ1-5, is DGGITQSPKYLFRKEGQNVTLSCEQNLNHDAMYWYRQDPGQGLRLIYYSQIVNDFQKGDIAEGYSVSREKKESFPLTVTSAQKNPTAFYLCASSYGVSNQPQHFGDGTRLSIL.

The rearrangement links TRBV2 to TRBJ2-1; D uncertain. The CDR3 is made up of 16 amino acids. Germline loops: CDR1 SNHLY, CDR2 FYNNEI. The V end was cut by 6 bases, the J end by 0 bases, with 15 bases between. For the CDR3, the DNA is TGTGCCAGCAGCCGCCTTTCGGCGAGCTCCTACAATGAGCAGTTCTTC. Amino acids: CASSRLSASSYNEQFF.

The chain joins TRBV27 to TRBJ2-1; the D gene is possibly TRBD2 (7 bases). The CDR3 is 14 residues long. Trimming stripped 11 bases from V and 8 bases from J, with 22 bases between. Germline CDR1 is MNHEY and CDR2 is SMNVEV (reference sequence). The CDR3 bases are TGTGCCGTACGATCCGCCGGGGGGCGCCATGAGCAGTTCTTC. Residues: CAVRSAGGRHEQFF.

The CDR3 loop reads CAWKRSSEKLFF. The CDR3 nucleotides read TGTGCCTGGAAACGCTCCAGTGAAAAACTGTTTTTT. The chain links TRBV30 to TRBJ1-4; D ambiguous. The CDR3 contains 12 residues. Germline-derived CDR1 and CDR2 are GTSNPN and SVGIG (reference sequence). Trimming shortened V by 4 bases and J by 7 bases, and 10 bases separated the two germline ends.

The chain joins TRBV30 to TRBJ2-5; D possibly corresponds to TRBD2 (6 bases). CDR3 size: 13 residues. V dropped 0 bases and J dropped 5 bases, with 10 bases sitting between them. Germline values: CDR1 GTSNPN, CDR2 SVGIG (reference sequence). Written as DNA, the CDR3 is TGTGCCTGGAGTGTGGGCGGGACGGAGACCCAGTACTTC. Translated: CAWSVGGTETQYF.

The V gene is TRBV7-2, the J gene TRBJ1-5; D remains ambiguous. Germline lookup yields CDR1 SGHTA and CDR2 FQGNSA. The length of the CDR3 is 14 residues. V was shortened by 0 bases and J by 7 bases, with 10 bases between the two germline ends. The CDR3 loop reads CASSLAWKAQPQHF. CDR3 coding DNA: TGTGCCAGCAGCTTAGCCTGGAAAGCGCAGCCCCAGCATTTT.